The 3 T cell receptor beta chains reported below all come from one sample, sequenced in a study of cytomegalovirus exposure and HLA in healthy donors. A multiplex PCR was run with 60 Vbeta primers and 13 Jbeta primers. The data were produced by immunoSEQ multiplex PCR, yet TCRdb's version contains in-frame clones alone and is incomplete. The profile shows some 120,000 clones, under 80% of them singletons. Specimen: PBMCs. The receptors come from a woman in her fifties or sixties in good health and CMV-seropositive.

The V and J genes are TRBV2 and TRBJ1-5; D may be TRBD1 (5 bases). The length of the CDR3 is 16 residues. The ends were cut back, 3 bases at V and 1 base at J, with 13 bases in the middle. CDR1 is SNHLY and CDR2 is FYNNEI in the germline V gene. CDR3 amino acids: CASSEWQGKSNQPQHF. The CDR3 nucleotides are TGTGCCAGCAGTGAGTGGCAGGGCAAAAGCAATCAGCCCCAGCATTTT.

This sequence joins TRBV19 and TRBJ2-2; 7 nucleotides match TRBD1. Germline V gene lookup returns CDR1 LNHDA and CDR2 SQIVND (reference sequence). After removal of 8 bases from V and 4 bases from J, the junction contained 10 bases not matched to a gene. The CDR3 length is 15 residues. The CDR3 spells CASRRLEGATGELFF. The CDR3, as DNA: TGTGCCAGTCGGAGGTTAGAGGGGGCCACCGGGGAGCTGTTTTTT.

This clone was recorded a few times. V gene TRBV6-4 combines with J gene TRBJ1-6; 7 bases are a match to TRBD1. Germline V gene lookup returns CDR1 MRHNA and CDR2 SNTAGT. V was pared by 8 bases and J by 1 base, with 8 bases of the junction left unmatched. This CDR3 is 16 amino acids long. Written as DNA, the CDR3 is TGTGCCAGCCGGCAGGCAGGGGGATCCTATAATTCACCCCTCCACTTT. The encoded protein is CASRQAGGSYNSPLHF.